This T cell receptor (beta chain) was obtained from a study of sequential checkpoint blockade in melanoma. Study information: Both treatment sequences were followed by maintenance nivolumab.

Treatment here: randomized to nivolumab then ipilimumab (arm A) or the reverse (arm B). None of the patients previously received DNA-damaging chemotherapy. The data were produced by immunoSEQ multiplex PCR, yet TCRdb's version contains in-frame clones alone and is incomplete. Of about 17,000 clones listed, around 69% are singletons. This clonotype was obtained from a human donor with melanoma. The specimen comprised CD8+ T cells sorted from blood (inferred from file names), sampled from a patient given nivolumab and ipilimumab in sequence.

The CDR3 sequence is CASSVGVADYTDTQYF. The CDR3 DNA sequence: TGTGCCAGCAGCGTAGGTGTGGCGGATTACACAGATACGCAGTATTTT. The rearrangement uses TRBV9 and TRBJ2-3; no firm D call. CDR1 is SGDLS and CDR2 is YYNGEE in the germline V gene. The CDR3 contains 16 residues. Trimming took 0 bases from V and 2 from J, leaving 13 bases between them.